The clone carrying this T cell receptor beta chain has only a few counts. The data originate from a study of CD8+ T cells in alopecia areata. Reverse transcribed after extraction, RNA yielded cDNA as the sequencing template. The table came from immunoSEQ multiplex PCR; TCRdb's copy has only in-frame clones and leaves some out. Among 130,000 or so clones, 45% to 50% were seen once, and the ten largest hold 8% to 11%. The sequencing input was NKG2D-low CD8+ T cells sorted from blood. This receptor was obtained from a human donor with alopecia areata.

The CDR3 nucleotides are TGCAGCGCTGGACTAGCGGGAAGCACAGATACGCAGTATTTT. As protein: CSAGLAGSTDTQYF. The gene calls are TRBV29-1 and TRBJ2-3; 12 bases align to TRBD2. V was clipped by 7 bases and J by 0 bases; unmatched bases: 2. The CDR3 sequence is 14 residues long. From germline, CDR1 is SQVTM and CDR2 ANQGSEA.